These 4 T cell receptor beta chains came from one sample sequenced in a study of T cell responses to AZD1222 COVID-19 vaccine. Profiled with immunoSEQ multiplex PCR; TCRdb holds only in-frame clones, not every one. The sample carries about 150,000 clones, 90% recorded once. This material consisted of peripheral blood, taken 28 days after the second AZD1222 dose. The receptors come from an adult who received the AZD1222 COVID-19 vaccine.

This chain joins TRBV2 and TRBJ1-6; TRBD1 matches 8 bases. The CDR3 is 15 residues long. Germline V gives CDR1 SNHLY, CDR2 FYNNEI. With 6 bases clipped from V and 8 bases from J, the junction kept 9 bases outside the gene matches. The CDR3 loop is CASRGQGLMDSPLHF. In nucleotides, the CDR3 is TGTGCCAGCAGAGGACAGGGTTTGATGGATTCACCCCTCCACTTT.

The rearrangement uses TRBV5-1 and TRBJ2-2; 9 bases map to TRBD1. This CDR3 is 16 amino acids long. Per germline, CDR1 SGHRS and CDR2 YFSETQ. Trimming removed 2 bases from V and 2 bases from J; junction bases left unmatched: 4. The CDR3 DNA reads as TGCGCCAGCAGCTTCGGGACAGGGACTAACACCGGGGAGCTGTTTTTT. It encodes CASSFGTGTNTGELFF.

The rearrangement joins TRBV4-2 to TRBJ1-5, with D uncertain. The CDR3 length is 15 residues. V was clipped by 1 base and J by 0 bases, with 7 bases between them. CDR1 LGHNA and CDR2 YNFKEQ come from the germline V gene. CDR3 nucleotide sequence: TGTGCCAGCAGCCAAGGCCTGGATAGCAATCAGCCCCAGCATTTT. Protein: CASSQGLDSNQPQHF.

The V call is TRBV2, the J call TRBJ1-6; tentatively, D is TRBD1 (5 bases). V was cut by 4 bases and J by 8 bases, with 12 bases left in between. The CDR3 is made up of 14 amino acids. Germline CDR1 and CDR2: SNHLY and FYNNEI. The CDR3 DNA is TGTGCCAGCAGTGTAAGGCCGGGGGATTCACCCCTCCACTTT. Protein sequence: CASSVRPGDSPLHF. Full variable domain (outside the CDR3, taken from reference TRBV2 and TRBJ1-6): EPEVTQTPSHQVTQMGQEVILRCVPISNHLYFYWYRQILGQKVEFLVSFYNNEISEKSEIFDDQFSVERPDGSNFTLKIRSTKLEDSAMYFCASSVRPGDSPLHFGNGTRLTVT.